These 16 T cell receptor beta chains share one sample of origin, sequenced in a study of cytomegalovirus exposure and HLA in healthy donors. Primers included in the PCR were 60 Vbeta and 13 Jbeta primers. The repertoire was sequenced with immunoSEQ multiplex PCR; TCRdb's copy has only in-frame clones and lacks some. There are fewer than 200,000 clones in the sample; over 80% occur only once, and around 4.3% lies in the top ten. Input material: PBMCs. These receptors were obtained from a woman aged 45-60 years in good health and CMV-seropositive.

V gene TRBV11-3 combines with J gene TRBJ1-2; weak D call: TRBD1 (5 bases). The CDR3 has 14 residues. Trimming shortened V by 5 bases and J by 6 bases, and 16 bases separated the two germline ends. CDR1 is SGHNT, CDR2 YENEEA, per germline. In DNA, the CDR3 is TGTGCCAGCAGCCCAGACGACAGCTACCATGGCTACACCTTC. Translated: CASSPDDSYHGYTF.

The chain combines TRBV5-1 with TRBJ1-1; D unclear. CDR3 length: 13 amino acids. Germline CDR1 reads SGHRS; CDR2 reads YFSETQ. The ends were cut back, 2 bases at V and 4 bases at J, with 9 bases in the middle. CDR3: CASSFTEITEAFF. The DNA of the CDR3 is TGCGCCAGCAGCTTCACAGAGATCACTGAAGCTTTCTTT.

This rearrangement joins TRBV29-1 to TRBJ1-5, with 10 bases matching TRBD1. Germline CDR1 reads SQVTM; CDR2 reads ANQGSEA. The CDR3 runs to 15 residues. V lost 4 bases and J lost 2; bases outside the gene matches: 5. CDR3: CSVATGTGGNQPQHF. As DNA, the CDR3 is TGCAGCGTTGCCACCGGGACAGGGGGCAATCAGCCCCAGCATTTT. Drawing the rest from reference TRBV29-1 and TRBJ1-5, the complete variable domain is SAVISQKPSRDICQRGTSLTIQCQVDSQVTMMFWYRQQPGQSLTLIATANQGSEATYESGFVIDKFPISRPNLTFSTLTVSNMSPEDSSIYLCSVATGTGGNQPQHFGDGTRLSIL.

This clone has more than one count but fewer than ten. The chain recombines TRBV4-1 with TRBJ2-3; the D gene is possibly TRBD2 (7 bases). Germline CDR1 reads MGHRA; CDR2 reads YSYEKL. This CDR3 is 17 amino acids long. V lost 1 base and J lost 4, with 18 bases in between. In DNA form, the CDR3 reads TGCGCCAGCAGCCAAGCGTTGAGAAGGGGGAGGGCAGATACGCAGTATTTT. This codes for CASSQALRRGRADTQYF.

This clone was seen a single time. The conserved phenylalanine or tryptophan is not found at the CDR3 terminus, so this likely reflects a read error. The chain employs TRBV10-3 and TRBJ2-7; 15 nucleotides line up with TRBD2. Germline V lookup: CDR1 ENHRY, CDR2 SYGVKD. The V gene end was trimmed by 4 bases and the J gene end by 0 bases; junction bases not matched to a gene: 10. There are 19 residues in the CDR3. This CDR3 reads CAISVSGLAGGSSSYEQYL. Written as DNA, the CDR3 is TGTGCCATCAGTGTATCGGGACTAGCGGGAGGTTCCAGCTCCTACGAGCAGTACCTC.

In its sample, this clone was seen once. Additional DNA sequences in this sample encode the identical CDR3. This sequence joins TRBV18 and TRBJ2-3; 10 nucleotides line up with TRBD2. CDR1 and CDR2 (germline): KGHSH, LQKENI. The CDR3 loop spans 16 amino acids. V was pared by 3 bases and J by 0 bases, with 3 bases of the junction left unmatched. The CDR3 sequence is CASSPLLAGSTDTQYF. The CDR3 DNA reads as TGTGCCAGCTCACCGTTACTAGCGGGGAGCACAGATACGCAGTATTTT.

The gene calls are TRBV9 and TRBJ1-2; 7 nucleotides match TRBD1. The germline CDR1 and CDR2 sequences are SGDLS and YYNGEE. This CDR3 contains 15 residues. The V gene end was trimmed by 3 bases and the J gene end by 7 bases; junction bases not matched to a gene: 12. For the CDR3, the DNA is TGTGCCAGCAGCGCAGAGGACAGGTCGACAGGTGGCTACACCTTC. Amino acids: CASSAEDRSTGGYTF.

V and J are TRBV4-3 and TRBJ1-2; 9 bases map to TRBD1. The CDR3 covers 14 residues. The germline CDR1 and CDR2 sequences are LGHNA and YSLEER. V lost 2 bases and J lost 6; bases outside the gene matches: 4. The CDR3 here is CASSQSTGGHGYTF. DNA for the CDR3: TGCGCCAGCAGCCAATCCACAGGGGGCCATGGCTACACCTTC.

About this clone itself: The germline gene is not matched at one end of the junction; a read error may be the cause. V is TRBV7-9 and J is TRBJ1-4; D is perhaps TRBD1 (6 bases). Looked up from germline, CDR1 is SEHNR and CDR2 is FQNEAQ (reference sequence). The CDR3 covers 16 residues. The CDR3: CSSSLPKGATNEKLFF. The DNA of the CDR3 is TGTTCCAGCAGCTTACCGAAGGGGGCAACTAATGAAAAACTGTTTTTT.

The chain is built from TRBV5-1 and TRBJ2-3; D may be TRBD2 (5 bases). V was clipped by 2 bases and J by 0 bases, with 10 bases between them. Germline values: CDR1 SGHRS, CDR2 YFSETQ. The length of the CDR3 is 15 residues. The CDR3 spells CASSFGGYSTDTQYF. In DNA, the CDR3 is TGCGCCAGCAGCTTCGGCGGGTATAGCACAGATACGCAGTATTTT.

V usage is TRBV18 and J usage is TRBJ1-1; 11 bases align to TRBD1. The CDR3 sequence is 17 residues long. The ends lost 5 bases at V and 5 bases at J; junction bases unmatched: 13. Per the germline V gene, CDR1 is KGHSH and CDR2 is LQKENI. CDR3 bases: TGTGCCAGCTCATCAAACGGACAGGGGGCTGTTTTGACTGAAGCTTTCTTT. This translates into CASSSNGQGAVLTEAFF.

V is TRBV27 and J is TRBJ2-3, with a possible D match to TRBD1 (5 bases). Trimming cost V 6 bases and J 0 bases, with 10 bases left between them. The CDR3 contains 14 residues. CDR1 is MNHEY and CDR2 is SMNVEV in the germline V gene (reference sequence). The CDR3: CASRNRISTDTQYF. CDR3 sequence (DNA): TGTGCCAGCAGGAACAGGATTAGCACAGATACGCAGTATTTT.

J is TRBJ1-2 and V is TRBV5-1; the match to TRBD1 covers 11 bases. J was trimmed by 4 bases and V by 4 bases; bases with no gene match: 6. Germline CDR1 reads SGHRS; CDR2 reads YFSETQ. The CDR3 has 15 amino acids. This CDR3 is CASSAAGTGGYGYTF. The CDR3 DNA reads TGCGCCAGCAGCGCCGCCGGGACAGGGGGCTATGGCTACACCTTC.

The chain joins TRBV27 to TRBJ2-1, with TRBD2 identical over 13 bases. V was pared by 7 bases and J by 7 bases, with 13 bases of the junction left unmatched. The CDR3 spans 17 residues. Germline-derived CDR1 and CDR2 are MNHEY and SMNVEV (reference sequence). DNA of the CDR3: TGTGCCAGCAAGATTTCTATCCGGACTAGCGGGAGTAATGAGCAGTTCTTC. Translation gives CASKISIRTSGSNEQFF.

This clone occurred once. V gene TRBV6-4 combines with J gene TRBJ2-3; TRBD2 aligns across 9 bases. The V gene's germline CDR1 is MRHNA and CDR2 SNTAGT. There are 15 residues in the CDR3. J gave up 3 bases and V 4 bases, and 5 bases lay outside the gene matches. Here the CDR3 DNA reads TGTGCCAGCAGTGCCACGGGACTAGCTACAGATACGCAGTATTTT. It encodes CASSATGLATDTQYF.

This clone was seen a single time. The V gene is TRBV10-1, the J gene TRBJ2-7; TRBD1 is a possible D gene (6 bases). The V end was cut by 6 bases, the J end by 5 bases, with 11 bases between. The CDR3 length is 12 residues. Germline V lookup: CDR1 WNHNN, CDR2 SYGVQD (reference sequence). The CDR3 DNA reads TGCGCCAGCAGGATCAGGGGAAACGAGCAGTACTTC. Protein sequence: CASRIRGNEQYF.